This paragraph covers one TCR beta chain sequence. This sample was taken from a study of blood T cell repertoires in COVID-19. Study details: Material from acute and convalescent COVID-19 was sourced from the United States, Italy and Spain.

The participants were between about 18 and 95 years old and came from some 23 US areas. Clones were sequenced by immunoSEQ multiplex PCR, and TCRdb holds only the in-frame ones, with some missing. Seen here are 250,000 to 300,000 clones, 75% to 90% observed once, and the top ten hold 1.5% to 2%. V lost 3 bases, J lost 2 bases, and 6 bases stayed unmatched. CDR1 SGHRS and CDR2 YFSETQ come from the germline V gene. The length of the CDR3 is 16 residues. The gene calls are TRBV5-1 and TRBJ1-3; 9 bases match TRBD1. The source material was PBMCs or T cells enriched from blood (not recorded which). The receptor was derived from a woman aged 40 to 55 who had recovered from COVID-19. In nucleotides, the CDR3 is TGCGCCAGCAGCTATGGGACAGGGTTAACTGGAAACACCATATATTTT. Its protein is CASSYGTGLTGNTIYF.